This T cell receptor beta chain derives from a study of T cell repertoires in cytomegalovirus infection. For the study at large: The study used recently identified HLA-C-restricted and well-studied HLA-B-restricted CMV epitopes.

Points on this clonotype: The antigen is unknown.

TCRdb re-analysed the reads in MiXCR, keeping a single row per CDR3 protein. The profile shows hundreds of thousands of distinct CDR3 sequences, 25% to 35% of them singletons. This receptor was taken from a human donor in good health (CMV status not recorded). Some clones in this sample may be carry-over from other donors' samples. The specimen was cultured PBMCs, collected from culture after CMV antigen stimulation.

The CDR3 DNA follows: TGTGCCAGCAGCCCGGGACTAGCCTCGCTGAGTGTCGGGTCAGATACGCAGTATTTT. Protein sequence: CASSPGLASLSVGSDTQYF. The chain combines TRBV12-3 or TRBV12-4 with TRBJ2-3; 9 bases agree with TRBD2. V shed 6 bases, J shed 4 bases, and the junction held 20 bases outside the gene matches. CDR3 length: 19 amino acids.